Listed here are 16 T cell receptor beta chains from one sample, sequenced in a study of post-analysis software for immune sequencing data. Broader study findings: Four or five TRBV segments (TRBV5-6, TRBV5-1 and TRBV20-1 among them) occurred more frequently in patients than in controls.

The authors incorporated unique molecular identifiers into the TCR beta cDNA libraries. A single record per CDR3 protein comes from TCRdb applying MiXCR to the PCR reads. This sample has approximately 400,000 distinct CDR3 sequences, with around a third found just once. What these receptors recognize is not known. Sequencing was carried out using blood. These receptors originate from a girl aged 5-17 years with multiple sclerosis.

J is TRBJ2-2 and V is TRBV20-1; weak D call: TRBD1 (6 bases). This CDR3 has 15 amino acids. The germline gives CDR1 DFQATT, CDR2 SNEGSKA (reference sequence). V was pared by 0 bases and J by 1 base, with 9 bases between. This CDR3 reads CSARDHRENTGELFF. CDR3 in DNA: TGCAGTGCTAGAGATCACAGGGAGAACACCGGGGAGCTGTTTTTT.

V is TRBV7-9 and J is TRBJ1-1; 7 bases agree with TRBD1. There are 14 residues in the CDR3. The germline V gene encodes CDR1 SEHNR and CDR2 FQNEAQ (reference sequence). J gave up 3 bases and V 7 bases, and 8 bases lay outside the gene matches. CDR3 in amino acids: CASMRQGSDTEAFF. CDR3 sequence (DNA): TGTGCCAGCATGAGACAGGGATCGGACACTGAAGCTTTCTTT.

This clonotype was counted between two and nine times. This sequence joins TRBV4-2 and TRBJ2-7; D is undetermined. The end of the DNA aligns better with TRBJ2-5, so the J call may be wrong. Germline V gives CDR1 LGHNA, CDR2 YNFKEQ. The CDR3 consists of 14 residues. CDR3 nucleotides: TGTGCCAGCAGCCAAGATTTGGGAACAGAGACCCAGTACTTC. Amino acids: CASSQDLGTETQYF.

The chain employs TRBV20-1 and TRBJ2-4; 10 bases fit TRBD1. J was trimmed by 7 bases and V by 0 bases; bases with no gene match: 3. The CDR3 loop spans 14 amino acids. The germline gives CDR1 DFQATT, CDR2 SNEGSKA (reference sequence). The CDR3 DNA reads as TGCAGTGCTAGAGAGGACAGGGGGAACAACATTCAGTACTTC. Its protein product is CSAREDRGNNIQYF.

This clonotype has a count of ten or more. The chain recombines TRBV5-1 with TRBJ2-5, with 7 bases aligning to TRBD2. The germline V gene has CDR1 SGHRS and CDR2 YFSETQ. This CDR3 is built from 14 residues. Trimming took 2 bases from V and 4 from J; bases not matched to a gene: 5. In DNA form, the CDR3 reads TGCGCCAGCAGCTTCCCGGGGGAGGGAGAGACCCAGTACTTC. It translates to CASSFPGEGETQYF.

The chain carries TRBV9 and TRBJ2-3; TRBD2 is a possible D gene (5 bases). Germline V gene data show CDR1 as SGDLS and CDR2 as YYNGEE. V lost 3 bases and J 2 bases, leaving 22 bases between the germline ends. This CDR3 spans 18 amino acids. The CDR3 DNA reads TGTGCCAGCAGCGCCGGGTCGGGGTGGAGACTTAACACAGATACGCAGTATTTT. Its translation: CASSAGSGWRLNTDTQYF.

This rearrangement joins TRBV7-6 to TRBJ2-7; TRBD2 aligns across 11 bases. CDR1 is SGHVS and CDR2 is FNYEAQ in the germline V gene. CDR3 length: 15 amino acids. J was trimmed by 6 bases and V by 3 bases; bases with no gene match: 7. The CDR3 reads CASSFGSLAGGEQYF. CDR3 nucleotides: TGTGCCAGCAGCTTCGGTAGTCTAGCGGGGGGCGAGCAGTACTTC.

The chain is built from TRBV4-1 and TRBJ1-1; 11 bases fit TRBD1. The germline gives CDR1 MGHRA, CDR2 YSYEKL. V shed 1 base and J 0 bases; nucleotides not matched to a gene: 4. This CDR3 spans 17 amino acids. The DNA of the CDR3 is TGCGCCAGCAGCCAAGGCGGGACAGGGGGGATGAACACTGAAGCTTTCTTT. It is translated as CASSQGGTGGMNTEAFF.

Only a few counts were recorded for this clonotype. V and J are TRBV19 and TRBJ1-2; D is unclear. Germline CDR1 LNHDA, CDR2 SQIVND (reference sequence). The ends were cut back, 5 bases at V and 7 bases at J, with 23 bases in the middle. The CDR3 totals 16 residues. CDR3 DNA sequence: TGTGCCAGTAGTGTCGACCGTGGAGGTTCTTCAGGTGGCTACACCTTC. Amino acid sequence: CASSVDRGGSSGGYTF.

The V call is TRBV11-2, the J call TRBJ2-7, with a weak D call TRBD2 (6 bases). Looked up from germline, CDR1 is SGHAT and CDR2 is FQNNGV. The CDR3 has 14 amino acids. The germline V and J ends were trimmed by 7 bases and 2 bases, with 15 bases remaining between them. The CDR3, as DNA: TGTGCCAGCACCGGGGAGGAGGGGCCCTACGAGCAGTACTTC. Protein product: CASTGEEGPYEQYF. Variable domain in full (rest from reference TRBV11-2 and TRBJ2-7): EAGVAQSPRYKIIEKRQSVAFWCNPISGHATLYWYQQILGQGPKLLIQFQNNGVVDDSQLPKDRFSAERLKGVDSTLKIQPAKLEDSAVYLCASTGEEGPYEQYFGPGTRLTVT.

This clonotype was recorded a few times. J is TRBJ1-2 and V is TRBV7-2, with unresolved D. V lost 1 base and J lost 8, with 14 bases in between. The CDR3 runs 14 residues. Germline lookup yields CDR1 SGHTA and CDR2 FQGNSA. In DNA, the CDR3 is TGTGCCAGCAGCTTAGATGGCAGCGTGAGGGGCTACACCTTC. Its protein is CASSLDGSVRGYTF. The whole variable domain, remainder taken from reference TRBV7-2 and TRBJ1-2, is GAGVSQSPSNKVTEKGKDVELRCDPISGHTALYWYRQSLGQGLEFLIYFQGNSAPDKSGLPSDRFSAERTGGSVSTLTIQRTQQEDSAVYLCASSLDGSVRGYTFGSGTRLTVV.

This clonotype was picked up a small number of times. The rearrangement links TRBV28 to TRBJ1-5; 12 nucleotides line up with TRBD1. V gave up 3 bases and J gave up 5 bases; unmatched junction bases: 5. The CDR3 is 16 amino acids. CDR1 and CDR2 (germline): MDHEN, SYDVKM. The CDR3 bases are TGTGCCAGCAGTTTTACGGGGACAGGGGGCGATCAGCCCCAGCATTTT. Amino acid sequence: CASSFTGTGGDQPQHF.

The V and J genes are TRBV20-1 and TRBJ2-1; TRBD2 matches at 14 bases. Trimming cost V 6 bases and J 7 bases; bases outside gene matches: 2. CDR3 length: 13 amino acids. CDR1 is DFQATT, CDR2 SNEGSKA, per germline (reference sequence). This CDR3 is CSAGTSGGNEQFF. The CDR3 nucleotides are TGCAGTGCGGGGACTAGCGGGGGTAATGAGCAGTTCTTC.

This clonotype was counted a few times. The chain carries TRBV20-1 and TRBJ2-7; 8 nucleotides agree with TRBD2. CDR1 DFQATT and CDR2 SNEGSKA come from the germline V gene (reference sequence). This CDR3 is built from 14 residues. The ends lost 3 bases at V and 2 bases at J; junction bases unmatched: 6. CDR3 sequence reads: CSARVASGPYEQYF. For the CDR3, the DNA is TGCAGTGCTAGGGTGGCTAGCGGGCCCTACGAGCAGTACTTC.

The V and J genes are TRBV9 and TRBJ1-6, with 8 nucleotides matching TRBD1. Germline V gives CDR1 SGDLS, CDR2 YYNGEE. CDR3 size: 14 residues. The trim removed 5 bases at V and 7 bases at J, leaving 5 bases unmatched. For the CDR3, the DNA is TGTGCCAGCAGTGTCAGGGGGCAAAATTCACCCCTCCACTTT. The encoded protein is CASSVRGQNSPLHF.

This chain's CDR3 is CASSLLALGTDTQYF. For the CDR3, the DNA is TGTGCCAGCAGTTTACTGGCTTTGGGTACAGATACGCAGTATTTT. This rearrangement joins TRBV28 to TRBJ2-3; no reliable D call. Trimming removed 2 bases from V and 3 bases from J, with 12 bases in between. The CDR3 extends over 15 amino acids. Germline-derived CDR1 and CDR2 are MDHEN and SYDVKM.